This entry concerns a single T cell receptor (beta chain). The data were produced by immunoSEQ multiplex PCR, yet TCRdb's version contains in-frame clones alone and is incomplete. The sample lists 550,000 to 800,000 clones, roughly 88% occurring once. These data belong to a study of shared clonotypes between healthy human individuals. CDR1 is SEHNR, CDR2 FQNEAQ, per germline (reference sequence). The V end was cut by 2 bases, the J end by 5 bases, with 4 bases between. CDR3 length: 12 residues. The chain is built from TRBV7-9 and TRBJ2-1; no definite D call. The receptor was isolated from a man between 18 and 29 years old in good health. Some clones in this sample may be carry-over from other donors' samples. Sequenced input: memory CD8+ T cells from PBMCs. Noted subset: CD45RO+ cells pooled with CCR7-negative TemRA cells. DNA of the CDR3: TGTGCCAGCAGCTTAATCAACAATGAGCAGTTCTTC. Translated: CASSLINNEQFF.